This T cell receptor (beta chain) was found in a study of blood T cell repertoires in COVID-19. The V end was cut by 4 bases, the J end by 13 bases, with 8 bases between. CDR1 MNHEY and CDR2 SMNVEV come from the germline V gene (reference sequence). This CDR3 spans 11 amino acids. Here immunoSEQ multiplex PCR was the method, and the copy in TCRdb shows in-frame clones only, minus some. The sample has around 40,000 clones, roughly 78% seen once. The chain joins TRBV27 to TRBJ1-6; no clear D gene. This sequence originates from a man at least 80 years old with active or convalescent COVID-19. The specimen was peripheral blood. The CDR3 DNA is TGTGCCAGCAGTTCCTACGGTCCCCTCCACTTT. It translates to CASSSYGPLHF.